These 5 T cell receptor beta chains share one sample of origin, sequenced in a study of shared clonotypes between healthy human individuals. The assay was immunoSEQ multiplex PCR, and TCRdb's table has in-frame clones only and misses some. The sample lists 2 million to 2.5 million clones; roughly 94% were seen once. Sequenced: naive CD4+ T cells sorted from blood. Noted subset: CD45RA+ positively selected. The receptors come from a man aged 18 to 30 in good health.

The chain is built from TRBV5-1 and TRBJ1-1; the D is unclear. This CDR3 is 15 amino acids long. Germline V CDR1 and CDR2: SGHRS, YFSETQ. V was cut by 0 bases and J by 0 bases, with 9 bases left in between. CDR3 DNA: TGCGCCAGCAGCTTGGTCGCGGCGATGAACACTGAAGCTTTCTTT. Translated: CASSLVAAMNTEAFF.

This clone showed up just once. The CDR3 sequence is CASAGAGELFF. As DNA, the CDR3 is TGTGCCAGCGCAGGAGCCGGGGAGCTGTTTTTT. This rearrangement joins TRBV5-4 to TRBJ2-2; D not resolved. The CDR3 loop spans 11 amino acids. V was trimmed by 7 bases and J by 6 bases, leaving 7 bases between them. Germline V lookup: CDR1 SGHNT, CDR2 YYREEE (reference sequence).

The chain is built from TRBV7-2 and TRBJ2-4, with 7 bases aligning to TRBD2. J gave up 8 bases and V 1 base, and 5 bases lay outside the gene matches. Germline CDR1 reads SGHTA; CDR2 reads FQGNSA. This CDR3 has 14 amino acids. This chain's CDR3 is CASSLDLAGDIQYF. As DNA, the CDR3 is TGTGCCAGCAGCTTAGACCTGGCGGGGGACATTCAGTACTTC. Based on the CDR3 plus reference TRBV7-2 and TRBJ2-4, the full variable domain is GAGVSQSPSNKVTEKGKDVELRCDPISGHTALYWYRQSLGQGLEFLIYFQGNSAPDKSGLPSDRFSAERTGGSVSTLTIQRTQQEDSAVYLCASSLDLAGDIQYFGAGTRLSVL.

The V and J genes are TRBV6-5 and TRBJ1-6; D not certain. Trimming removed 6 bases from V and 10 bases from J, with 13 bases in between. CDR1 is MNHEY and CDR2 is SVGAGI in the germline V gene. CDR3 length: 13 residues. DNA of the CDR3: TGTGCCAGCAGGAGGGTGAACGGATCACCCCTCCACTTT. Translation gives CASRRVNGSPLHF.

The chain recombines TRBV9 with TRBJ2-5; D uncertain. The length of the CDR3 is 14 residues. V lost 0 bases, J lost 7 bases, and 13 bases lay in between. Per the germline V gene, CDR1 is SGDLS and CDR2 is YYNGEE. In DNA, the CDR3 is TGTGCCAGCAGCGTAGTCCAGGCCGAAGGGACCCAGTACTTC. This encodes CASSVVQAEGTQYF.